This is a list of T cell receptor beta chains from one sample in a study of cytomegalovirus exposure and HLA in healthy donors. Profiled with immunoSEQ multiplex PCR; TCRdb holds only in-frame clones, not every one. The table includes fewer than 200,000 clones, under 9.5% detected once. Sequencing was done on a sample of PBMCs. The receptors were gathered from a woman in her twenties or thirties in good health and CMV-seropositive. CDR3s include the opening cysteine and the closing phenylalanine or tryptophan. The D gene is left open where the match is weak. Size is stated for part of the rows, as once, few or many counts, or as a class when the clone is expanded.

TRBV18,TRBJ2-1,few,.,TGTGCCAGCTCACCACCGACACTCTACAATGAGCAGTTCTTC,CASSPPTLYNEQFF
TRBV2,TRBJ2-5,few,TRBD1,TGTGCCAGCAGCCCTACAGGGGGCCGGGAGACCCAGTACTTC,CASSPTGGRETQYF
TRBV5-4,TRBJ1-1,.,.,TGTGCCAGCAGCTTGGTGGCTCAAACGGGGGGCCGACCCGAAGCTTTCTTT,CASSLVAQTGGRPEAFF
TRBV6-1,TRBJ2-7,.,TRBD2,TGTGCCAGCAGTGAAGAGCGGGGGGCCTACGAGCAGTACTTC,CASSEERGAYEQYF
TRBV5-1,TRBJ2-7,.,TRBD1,TGCGCCAGCAGCTCGACAGGGAGCTCCTACGAGCAGTACTTC,CASSSTGSSYEQYF
TRBV5-1,TRBJ2-7,.,TRBD2,TGCGCCAGCAGCTGGGGGACTAGCGGCTACGAGCAGTACTTC,CASSWGTSGYEQYF
TRBV5-1,TRBJ2-5,.,.,TGCGCCAGCAGCTTACAGGGGGGGTACCAAGAGACCCAGTACTTC,CASSLQGGYQETQYF
TRBV19,TRBJ1-3,few,.,TGTGCCAGTAGTATAAGCGGAAACACCATATATTTT,CASSISGNTIYF
TRBV29-1,TRBJ2-7,few,.,TGCAGCGTTGAAGTGGCGGAGACGGGGGGCATCTACGAGCAGTACTTC,CSVEVAETGGIYEQYF
TRBV5-1,TRBJ2-7,.,.,TGCGCCAGCAGCTTGGGGACTGGTGAGCAGTACTTC,CASSLGTGEQYF
TRBV7-9,TRBJ1-4,few,.,TGTGCCAGCAGGCGAAACAGTGAAAAACTGTTTTTT,CASRRNSEKLFF
TRBV5-6,TRBJ2-7,few,TRBD1,TGTGCCAGCAGCTTCCCGGACAGGGACTCCTACGAGCAGTACTTC,CASSFPDRDSYEQYF
TRBV6-5,TRBJ2-3,.,TRBD1,TGTGCCAGCAGTTCCGCCGGGACAGGCGGATATACGCAGTATTTT,CASSSAGTGGYTQYF
TRBV6-1,TRBJ1-1,.,.,TGTGCCAGCAGTGTATCGGTGAACACTGAAGCTTTCTTT,CASSVSVNTEAFF
TRBV30,TRBJ1-4,few,TRBD1,TGTGCCTGGAGTCCCCACCCGGGACAGGGCAATGTGGAAAAACTGTTTTTT,CAWSPHPGQGNVEKLFF
TRBV20-1,TRBJ1-1,.,.,TGCAGTGCACACATTTCTACTGAAGCTTTCTTT,CSAHISTEAFF
TRBV6-6,TRBJ2-3,.,.,TGTGCCAGCAGTCAACTTTCTTCCACAGATACGCAGTATTTT,CASSQLSSTDTQYF
TRBV30,TRBJ1-6,few,TRBD1,TGTGCCTGGAGTACTCGACAGGGGACCCTCCACTTT,CAWSTRQGTLHF
TRBV6-1,TRBJ2-7,few,TRBD1,TGTGCCAGCAGCGATCCAGGCAGGGGGTACGAGCAGTACTTC,CASSDPGRGYEQYF
TRBV7-9,TRBJ2-1,.,TRBD2,TGTGCCAGCAGCTTCCAGGGACTAGCGGGCGGAGATGAGCAGTTCTTC,CASSFQGLAGGDEQFF
TRBV2,TRBJ1-1,.,.,TGTGCCAGCCTCGTGGAGATGAACACTGAAGCTTTCTTT,CASLVEMNTEAFF
TRBV6-6,TRBJ1-1,.,.,TGTGCCAGCAGTTACTCGACCCCCCCCGGAGGCACTGAAGCTTTCTTT,CASSYSTPPGGTEAFF
TRBV27,TRBJ2-7,.,.,TGTGCCAGCACAATTAGCCGCTCGTACACCTACGAGCAGTACTTC,CASTISRSYTYEQYF
TRBV19,TRBJ1-2,few,.,TGTGCCACAAAGGCGGGAAACTATGGCTACACCTTC,CATKAGNYGYTF
TRBV21-1,TRBJ2-2,few,.,TGTGCCAGCAGCACCCGGGCGGACAGGGCGGATGGCGGGGAGCTGTTTTTT,CASSTRADRADGGELFF
TRBV10-1,TRBJ2-3,.,.,TGCGCCAGCAGTGAGTCACAGGGAAACGGGTTGAGGACGCAGTATTTT,CASSESQGNGLRTQYF
TRBV2,TRBJ2-3,few,.,TGTGCCAGCAGTGAAGAGGTGGGACAAGGGGATTTT,CASSEEVGQGDF
TRBV7-7,TRBJ2-1,few,TRBD2,TGTGCCAGCAGCTCTCGACTAGCGGGTGAGCAGTTCTTC,CASSSRLAGEQFF
TRBV14,TRBJ2-2,few,TRBD2,TGTGCCAGCAGCCCTTTAGCGGGAGTGGAGTACACCGGGGAGCTGTTTTTT,CASSPLAGVEYTGELFF
TRBV27,TRBJ2-1,few,.,TGTGCCAGCAGTCCCCCCACAGGGTTCGCCTACAATGAGCAGTTCTTC,CASSPPTGFAYNEQFF
TRBV5-6,TRBJ2-3,.,TRBD2,TGTGCCAGCAGCTTTAGCGGGAGGACCCCCACAGATACGCAGTATTTT,CASSFSGRTPTDTQYF
TRBV5-1,TRBJ1-4,few,.,TGCGCCAGCAGCTCTTCTACAGGGCCGACTAATGAAAAACTGTTTTTT,CASSSSTGPTNEKLFF
TRBV6-1,TRBJ2-7,few,.,TGTGCCAGCAGTGAATTCGTGGGAGGTACCTACGAGCAGTACTTC,CASSEFVGGTYEQYF
TRBV6-6,TRBJ2-1,.,TRBD2,TGTGCCAGCAGTTACTCGGTAGCGGGACACAATGAGCAGTTCTTC,CASSYSVAGHNEQFF
TRBV5-5,TRBJ2-5,few,.,TGTGCCAGCAGCCACGAAAACGGGTGGGAGACCCAGTACTTC,CASSHENGWETQYF
TRBV19,TRBJ2-7,.,.,TGTGCCAGTAGTTGTCCATACGAGCAGTACTTC,CASSCPYEQYF
TRBV5-6,TRBJ2-7,.,.,TGTGCCAGCAGCTTGGCCGGACAGACCTACGAGCAGTACTTC,CASSLAGQTYEQYF
TRBV2,TRBJ2-2,.,TRBD1,TGTGCCAGCAGATGGGACAGCACCGGGGAGCTGTTTTTT,CASRWDSTGELFF
TRBV27,TRBJ1-1,.,.,TGTGCCAGCCGACACCGGAACACTGAAGCTTTCTTT,CASRHRNTEAFF
TRBV7-9,TRBJ1-2,.,TRBD1,TGTGCCAGCAGCGTAACCGGGACAGGGAACTATGGCTACACCTTC,CASSVTGTGNYGYTF
TRBV7-9,TRBJ2-1,.,TRBD1,TGTGCCAGCAGCTTTCCAGGGACAGGGTCCTACAATGAGCAGTTCTTC,CASSFPGTGSYNEQFF
TRBV30,TRBJ1-5,few,.,TGTGCCTGGAGTGTCCAGGCTGCTAGCAATCAGCACCAGCATTTT,CAWSVQAASNQHQHF
TRBV7-3,TRBJ2-5,few,.,TGTGCCAGCAGCCCACAGGGTAACCCTCAAGAGACCCAGTACTTC,CASSPQGNPQETQYF
TRBV11-2,TRBJ2-2,few,TRBD1,TGTGCCAGCAGCCCCGGGACAGAAACCGGGGAGCTGTTTTTT,CASSPGTETGELFF
TRBV14,TRBJ1-2,.,.,TGTGCCAGCAGCCACCGTTTCTATGGCTACACCTTC,CASSHRFYGYTF
TRBV27,TRBJ2-2,.,TRBD2,TGTGCCAGCAGTTGGGGGAGCGGGAGGATTAACGGGGAGCTGTTTTTT,CASSWGSGRINGELFF
TRBV7-9,TRBJ2-2,few,TRBD2,TGTGCCAGCAGCTTAAGGTCCGGGACTAGCGGGAAAGCCACCGGGGAGCTGTTTTTT,CASSLRSGTSGKATGELFF
TRBV2,TRBJ1-2,.,.,TGTGCCAGCAGTGGGCAGGGCCCTAACTATGGCTACACCTTC,CASSGQGPNYGYTF
TRBV18,TRBJ1-4,few,.,TGTGCCAGCTCACTCCGGGCTAATGAAAAACTGTTTTTT,CASSLRANEKLFF
TRBV5-1,TRBJ1-1,.,TRBD1,TGCGCCAGCAGCTTGGGGGGACAGGACAGGGGAGCTTTCTTT,CASSLGGQDRGAFF
TRBV27,TRBJ2-2,.,.,TGTGCCAGCAGTTCCGCGGGGGCAGGAACCGGGGAGCTGTTTTTT,CASSSAGAGTGELFF
TRBV6-5,TRBJ2-1,.,.,TGTGCCAGCAGTTACGGCTGGGGCCAGAACAATGAGCAGTTCTTC,CASSYGWGQNNEQFF
TRBV7-2,TRBJ2-7,few,TRBD1,TGTGCCAGCAGCCCGTCGTGGACAGGGGGAGCCTACGAGCAGTACTTC,CASSPSWTGGAYEQYF
TRBV5-4,TRBJ2-5,few,.,TGTGCCAGCAGCGGGACACAAGAGACCCAGTACTTC,CASSGTQETQYF
TRBV5-1,TRBJ2-1,few,.,TGCGCCAGCAGCTTGGTGTGGACAGCCAATGAGCAGTTCTTC,CASSLVWTANEQFF
TRBV5-1,TRBJ1-6,.,.,TGCGCCAGCAAGCTTGCGGGTTCGGGTTCACCCCTCCACTTT,CASKLAGSGSPLHF
TRBV30,TRBJ1-2,.,.,TGTGCCTGGAGTGTCGCCCGAGGTTATGGCTACACCTTC,CAWSVARGYGYTF